This T cell receptor (beta chain) emerged from a study of T cell responses to AZD1222 COVID-19 vaccine. Second doses at about 4 or about 12 weeks were pooled. Produced via immunoSEQ multiplex PCR; TCRdb's table is partial and in-frame only. This sample has about 150,000 clones, with around nine tenths found just once. This CDR3 region has 10 residues. Trimming took 3 bases from V and 18 from J, leaving 10 bases between them. CDR1 SGHTS and CDR2 YDEGEE come from the germline V gene. This receptor was identified in an adult who received the AZD1222 COVID-19 vaccine. This rearrangement joins TRBV5-8 to TRBJ1-6; D ambiguous. Specimen: peripheral blood, collected 28 days after the second AZD1222 dose. The CDR3 region has the DNA TGTGCCAGCAGCTACGACAATTCCCACTTT. Protein: CASSYDNSHF.